These 24 T cell receptor beta chains share one sample of origin, sequenced in a study of human T cells and chemical hapten exposure. Time point denoted: patch test 2, 6 weeks after DPC sensitization. Treatment noted: therapeutic diphenylcyclopropenone sensitization with weekly scalp DPC. TCRdb redid the calling of the RACE reads with MiXCR, one entry per CDR3 protein. The sample holds roughly 120,000 distinct CDR3 sequences; about a tenth are singletons and the top ten take 3% to 3.5%. The input for sequencing was whole blood, taken in connection with sensitization to the hapten diphenylcyclopropenone (DPC). The receptor set was obtained from a woman aged 40-49 years with alopecia areata. Some clones in this sample may be carry-over from other donors' samples.

The chain uses TRBV27 and TRBJ2-1; D call uncertain. Germline lookup yields CDR1 MNHEY and CDR2 SMNVEV (reference sequence). V was clipped by 3 bases and J by 6 bases, with 12 bases between them. The CDR3 consists of 14 residues. Here the CDR3 reads CASSFWAPGNEQFF. CDR3 coding DNA: TGTGCCAGCAGTTTTTGGGCGCCAGGCAATGAGCAGTTCTTC.

This clonotype came up many times. The CDR3 DNA is TGCAGTCTGGAGAGGCAGGGAGCCTACGAGCAGTACGTC. It is translated as CSLERQGAYEQYV. This chain joins TRBV29-1 and TRBJ2-7; D is perhaps TRBD1 or TRBD2 (5 bases each). Looked up from germline, CDR1 is SQVTM and CDR2 is ANQGSEA. This CDR3 is built from 13 residues.

The sample holds many counts of this clonotype. This chain uses TRBV4-3 with TRBJ1-2; tentative D call: TRBD1 (5 bases). CDR1 is LGHNA and CDR2 is YSLEER in the germline V gene. This CDR3 has 13 amino acids. V gave up 4 bases and J gave up 8 bases, with 14 bases separating them. The CDR3 protein is CASSPSGSRGYTF. The CDR3 nucleotides are TGCGCCAGCAGCCCATCAGGGTCTCGGGGCTACACCTTC.

This clonotype turned up a few times. The chain is built from TRBV7-9 and TRBJ2-3; no definite D call. The V end lost 4 bases, the J end lost 1 base, and 9 bases lay between the germline ends. The CDR3 loop spans 14 amino acids. Germline CDR1 reads SEHNR; CDR2 reads FQNEAQ (reference sequence). CDR3 DNA sequence: TGTGCCAGCAGCTCAACGTCGGGCACAGATACGCAGTATTTT. Translation: CASSSTSGTDTQYF.

V is TRBV18 and J is TRBJ1-1; TRBD1 agrees at 7 bases. The junction had 2 bases not matched to a gene; V was cut back by 3 bases and J by 1 base. There are 14 residues in the CDR3. CDR1 KGHSH and CDR2 LQKENI come from the germline V gene. The CDR3 loop is CASSPYRGNTEAFF. CDR3 nucleotides: TGTGCCAGCTCACCTTACAGGGGGAACACTGAAGCTTTCTTT.

The chain combines TRBV7-2 with TRBJ2-1, with 14 bases that match TRBD2. Trimming removed 5 bases from V and 9 bases from J; junction bases left unmatched: 9. The CDR3 spans 16 residues. Germline CDR1 and CDR2: SGHTA and FQGNSA. The CDR3, as DNA: TGTGCCAGCAGCCCCGACCGACTAGCGGGGGGGCGTGAGCAGTTCTTC. It encodes CASSPDRLAGGREQFF.

This clonotype was found many times. V usage is TRBV9 and J usage is TRBJ1-1, with D hard to call. Germline lookup yields CDR1 SGDLS and CDR2 YYNGEE. The CDR3 is made up of 14 amino acids. V dropped 4 bases and J dropped 4 bases, with 14 bases sitting between them. The CDR3 DNA follows: TGTGCCAGCAGCCCAGGTGTTGGTAGCACTGAAGCTTTCTTT. It translates to CASSPGVGSTEAFF. Using reference TRBV9 and TRBJ1-1 for the parts outside the CDR3, the full variable domain is DSGVTQTPKHLITATGQRVTLRCSPRSGDLSVYWYQQSLDQGLQFLIQYYNGEERAKGNILERFSAQQFPDLHSELNLSSLELGDSALYFCASSPGVGSTEAFFGQGTRLTVV.

This clonotype was detected many times. The chain combines TRBV20-1 with TRBJ1-4, with 10 bases identical to TRBD1. CDR3 length: 15 amino acids. Trimming at V came to 0 bases and at J to 7 bases, leaving 5 bases not matched to a gene. Germline CDR1 DFQATT, CDR2 SNEGSKA (reference sequence). CDR3 in amino acids: CSARDAGQGTEKLFF. CDR3 coding DNA: TGCAGTGCTAGAGATGCGGGACAGGGGACTGAAAAACTGTTTTTT.

In this sample, this clonotype turned up a few times. This chain joins TRBV6-6 and TRBJ2-5; 13 bases are a match to TRBD2. This CDR3 comprises 16 residues. V dropped 5 bases and J dropped 4; count of bases not matched to a gene: 7. Germline CDR1 reads MNHNY; CDR2 reads SVGAGI (reference sequence). CDR3 DNA sequence: TGTGCCAGCAGTACAACTAGCGGGGGGGCTGCAGAGACCCAGTACTTC. Protein: CASSTTSGGAAETQYF.

In its sample, this clonotype was seen a few times. The V gene is TRBV19, the J gene TRBJ1-3, with TRBD1 identical over 7 bases. The CDR3 has 15 amino acids. CDR1 is LNHDA and CDR2 is SQIVND in the germline V gene (reference sequence). CDR3 residues: CATSTQRTGGNTIYF. As DNA, the CDR3 is TGTGCAACCAGTACCCAGAGGACAGGTGGAAACACCATATATTTT.

V is TRBV20-1 and J is TRBJ1-5; D remains ambiguous. The CDR3 spans 13 residues. Germline CDR1 and CDR2: DFQATT and SNEGSKA (reference sequence). V lost 4 bases to trimming and J lost 0 bases, with 7 bases between them. The CDR3 is CSATGVSNQPQHF. CDR3 in DNA: TGCAGTGCTACCGGGGTTAGCAATCAGCCCCAGCATTTT.

In this sample, this clonotype turned up many times. The V and J genes are TRBV18 and TRBJ2-1; no reliable D call. CDR3 length: 14 residues. The ends were cut back, 2 bases at V and 8 bases at J, with 13 bases in the middle. Germline V gene sequence: CDR1 KGHSH, CDR2 LQKENI. This CDR3 reads CASSPDGRGYEQFF. The CDR3 DNA sequence: TGTGCCAGCTCACCAGACGGACGCGGCTATGAGCAGTTCTTC.

The genes are TRBV3-1 and TRBJ2-2; TRBD1 matches 8 bases. Germline CDR1 and CDR2: LGHDT and YNNKEL (reference sequence). J gave up 4 bases and V 1 base, and 5 bases lay outside the gene matches. The CDR3 totals 16 residues. The CDR3 protein is CASSQGSQGGTGELFF. As DNA, the CDR3 is TGTGCCAGCAGCCAAGGGTCACAGGGGGGCACCGGGGAGCTGTTTTTT.

This chain uses TRBV19 with TRBJ2-7; possible D gene TRBD1, 5 bases. The germline CDR1 and CDR2 sequences are LNHDA and SQIVND (reference sequence). V was pared by 3 bases and J by 2 bases, with 14 bases between. This CDR3 has 15 amino acids. CDR3 protein: CASSIKTGGTYEQYF. The CDR3 DNA sequence: TGTGCCAGTAGTATCAAAACAGGCGGCACCTACGAGCAGTACTTC.

This clonotype has ten or more counts. The chain couples TRBV6-5 to TRBJ2-7; 10 bases line up with TRBD1. Germline V gene lookup returns CDR1 MNHEY and CDR2 SVGAGI. With V trimmed by 6 bases and J by 2 bases, 4 bases remained unmatched. The CDR3 totals 14 residues. Here the CDR3 reads CASSGTGEAYEQYF. In DNA, the CDR3 is TGTGCCAGCAGCGGGACAGGGGAAGCCTACGAGCAGTACTTC.

This clonotype occurred many times. The rearrangement links TRBV11-2 to TRBJ2-7, with D hard to call. This CDR3 is built from 11 residues. The ends were cut back, 1 base at V and 6 bases at J, with 4 bases in the middle. Per the germline V gene, CDR1 is SGHAT and CDR2 is FQNNGV. The CDR3 reads CASSLATEQYF. In nucleotides, the CDR3 is TGTGCCAGCAGCTTAGCCACCGAGCAGTACTTC. The full variable domain, in which reference TRBV11-2 and TRBJ2-7 provide the parts outside the CDR3, is EAGVAQSPRYKIIEKRQSVAFWCNPISGHATLYWYQQILGQGPKLLIQFQNNGVVDDSQLPKDRFSAERLKGVDSTLKIQPAKLEDSAVYLCASSLATEQYFGPGTRLTVT.

CDR3 loop: CASRGGNPNTEAFF. CDR3 in DNA: TGTGCCAGCCGAGGAGGGAACCCGAACACTGAAGCTTTCTTT. J is TRBJ1-1 and V is TRBV27; D ambiguous. Between the trimmed V and J ends, which lost 8 bases and 1 base, there was a span of 14 bases. Germline V gene sequence: CDR1 MNHEY, CDR2 SMNVEV (reference sequence). This CDR3 comprises 14 residues.

This clonotype came up a few times. V gene TRBV28 combines with J gene TRBJ2-7; the D gene is possibly TRBD2 (7 bases). CDR3 length: 15 residues. Germline loops: CDR1 MDHEN, CDR2 SYDVKM. V lost 4 bases and J 0 bases, leaving 13 bases between the germline ends. CDR3 nucleotides: TGTGCCAGCAGTTCGCCGCGGGGGCTCTCCTACGAGCAGTACTTC. Residues: CASSSPRGLSYEQYF.

This chain links TRBV6-1 with TRBJ1-4; the match to TRBD1 covers 8 bases. Per germline, CDR1 MNHNS and CDR2 SASEGT. Losses at the gene ends were 4 bases for V and 8 bases for J; bases not matched to a gene: 9. The CDR3 contains 15 residues. CDR3 amino acids: CASSGGTGDFEKLFF. The CDR3 nucleotides read TGTGCCAGCAGTGGGGGGACAGGCGATTTCGAAAAACTGTTTTTT.

This sequence joins TRBV28 and TRBJ1-2; D might be TRBD1 (6 bases). V lost 5 bases, J lost 8 bases, and 9 bases lay in between. The CDR3 sequence is 11 residues long. Germline V gene data show CDR1 as MDHEN and CDR2 as SYDVKM. CDR3 loop: CASSVGGGYTF. CDR3 sequence (DNA): TGTGCCAGCAGTGTAGGGGGAGGCTACACCTTC.

The chain has TRBV5-4 and TRBJ2-2; TRBD1 agrees at 7 bases. CDR1 is SGHNT, CDR2 YYREEE, per germline (reference sequence). The CDR3 totals 14 residues. Trimming removed 2 bases from V and 5 bases from J; junction bases left unmatched: 3. In DNA, the CDR3 is TGTGCCAGCAGCTTCCTACAGGGGACCGGGGAGCTGTTTTTT. It codes for CASSFLQGTGELFF.

The chain joins TRBV6-2 or TRBV6-3 to TRBJ2-7; 7 bases are a match to TRBD2. V lost 8 bases to trimming and J lost 0 bases; unmatched junction nucleotides: 7. Germline CDR1 and CDR2: MNHEY and SVGEGT. CDR3 length: 14 amino acids. CDR3 sequence (DNA): TGTGCCAGCCTGCAGCGGGGCAGCTCCTACGAGCAGTACTTC. Translation: CASLQRGSSYEQYF.

This clonotype was detected many times. The chain links TRBV6-1 to TRBJ1-2; TRBD1 is a possible D gene (5 bases). The CDR3 sequence is 13 residues long. Trimming removed 1 base at V and 4 bases at J, with 7 bases between. Germline lookup yields CDR1 MNHNS and CDR2 SASEGT. The CDR3: CASSEDRRYGYTF. In DNA, the CDR3 is TGTGCCAGCAGTGAAGACAGGCGCTATGGCTACACCTTC.

This clonotype was observed a handful of times. The genes are TRBV6-2 or TRBV6-3 and TRBJ2-1, with D unresolved. V was trimmed by 7 bases and J by 8 bases, leaving 15 bases between them. Germline lookup yields CDR1 MNHEY and CDR2 SVGEGT. The CDR3 is made up of 13 amino acids. CDR3 sequence (DNA): TGTGCCAGCACAAAGGTTCTCCGGGATGAGCAGTTCTTC. Protein product: CASTKVLRDEQFF.